The sequence of this T cell receptor beta chain was determined in a study of cytomegalovirus exposure and HLA in healthy donors. As concerns this clone: The antigen is unknown.

Trimming removed 6 bases from V and 2 bases from J, with 10 bases in between. The CDR3 sequence is 13 residues long. Germline CDR1 reads SGHNT; CDR2 reads YENEEA. The primer mix had 60 Vbeta and 13 Jbeta primers. Data came from immunoSEQ multiplex PCR; TCRdb stores just in-frame clones and leaves some out. The sample includes 80,000 or so clones, around four fifths of them seen just once. Findings of the study overall: A later analysis linked a missense variant in DCLRE1C to the trimming of TCR beta V and J genes.

This chain connects TRBV11-3 to TRBJ2-5; weak D call: TRBD1 (5 bases). Sequenced input: PBMCs. The receptor was derived from a man aged 50 to 60 in good health and CMV-seropositive. CDR3 residues: CASRWGLQETQYF. For the CDR3, the DNA is TGTGCCAGCAGATGGGGCCTACAAGAGACCCAGTACTTC.